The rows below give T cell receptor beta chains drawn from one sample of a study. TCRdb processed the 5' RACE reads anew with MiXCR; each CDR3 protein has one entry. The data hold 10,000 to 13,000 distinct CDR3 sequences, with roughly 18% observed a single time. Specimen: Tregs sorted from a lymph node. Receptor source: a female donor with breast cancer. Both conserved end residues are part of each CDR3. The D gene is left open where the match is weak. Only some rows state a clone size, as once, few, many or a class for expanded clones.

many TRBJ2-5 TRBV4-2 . TGTGCCAGCAGCGGCGATTGGGCAGTACAAGAGACCCAGTACTTC CASSGDWAVQETQYF
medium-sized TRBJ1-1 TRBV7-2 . TGTGCCAGCAGCTTAGTGGGCAGTCAAGCTTTCTTT CASSLVGSQAFF
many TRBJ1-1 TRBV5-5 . TGTGCCAGCAGCTTGTTCCGCGCGGAGAACACTGAAGCTTTCTTT CASSLFRAENTEAFF
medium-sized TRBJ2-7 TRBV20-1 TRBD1 TGCAGTGCCCCCCGACAGGGGTTGTCCTACGAGCAGTACTTC CSAPRQGLSYEQYF
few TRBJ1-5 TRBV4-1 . TGCGCCAGCAGCCAAGGGAGAGGGTATAGCAGTCAGCCCCAGCATTTT CASSQGRGYSSQPQHF
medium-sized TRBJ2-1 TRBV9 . TGTGCCAGCAGCGTAGAACCGGGGACTGAGCAGTTCTTC CASSVEPGTEQFF
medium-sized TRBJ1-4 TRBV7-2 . TGTGCCAGCAGCAGGGGTTCAATGCCTGCAACTAATGAAAAACTGTTTTTT CASSRGSMPATNEKLFF
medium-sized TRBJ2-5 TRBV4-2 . TGTGCCAGCAGCCAAGACCCGGGAGCAGAGACCCAGTACTTC CASSQDPGAETQYF
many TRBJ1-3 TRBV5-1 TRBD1 TGCGCCAGCAGCCCGGGACAGACTTACTCTGGAAACACCATATATTTT CASSPGQTYSGNTIYF
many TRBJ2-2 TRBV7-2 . TGTGCCAGCAGCCCGTTTCCCACGTTCAACACCGGGGAGCTGTTTTTT CASSPFPTFNTGELFF
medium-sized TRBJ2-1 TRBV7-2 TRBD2 TGTGCCAGCAGACCACCGGGACTAGAGTCCTACAATGAGCAGTTCTTC CASRPPGLESYNEQFF
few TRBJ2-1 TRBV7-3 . TGTGCCAGCAGCTTAACCGGGTCCTCAAATGAGCAGTTCTTC CASSLTGSSNEQFF
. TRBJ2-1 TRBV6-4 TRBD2 TGTGCCAGCAGTGACAAGGGACTAGCGGGAGAGGCCAATGAGCAGTTCTTC CASSDKGLAGEANEQFF
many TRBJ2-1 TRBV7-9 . TGTGCCAGCAGCTTAGCGGGGGACCCTTACAATGAGCAGTTCTTC CASSLAGDPYNEQFF
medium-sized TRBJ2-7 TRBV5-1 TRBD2 TGCGCCAGCAGCCCGGTACTAGCGGGCACCTACGAGCAGTACTTC CASSPVLAGTYEQYF
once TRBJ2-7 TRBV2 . TGTGCCAGCATGACTGAAAAGAGCTCCTACGAGCAGAACTTC CASMTEKSSYEQNF
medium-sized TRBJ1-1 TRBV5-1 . TGCGCCAGCAGCTTGGCGTGGAACACTGAAGCTTTCTTT CASSLAWNTEAFF
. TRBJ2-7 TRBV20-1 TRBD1 TGCAGTGCTAGAGATTTGTTCTCGGACAGGGAATACGAGCAGTACTTC CSARDLFSDREYEQYF
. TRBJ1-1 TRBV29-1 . TGCAGCGTGAAGGTGGGGGCGCCGGACACTGAAGCTTTCTTT CSVKVGAPDTEAFF
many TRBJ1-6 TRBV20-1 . TGCAGTGCTAGAGATACCCAGGCCTCCTATAATTCACCCCTCCACTTT CSARDTQASYNSPLHF
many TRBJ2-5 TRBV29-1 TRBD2 TGCAGCGTTAGCGGGAGCGAGACCCAGTACTTC CSVSGSETQYF
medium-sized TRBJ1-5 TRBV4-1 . TGCGCCAGCAGCCAAGATCAAGGATTAGGCAATCAGCCCCAGCATTTT CASSQDQGLGNQPQHF
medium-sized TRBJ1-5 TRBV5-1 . TGCGCCAGCAGCTTGGACAGGAATCAGCCCCAGCATTTT CASSLDRNQPQHF
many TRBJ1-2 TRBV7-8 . TGTGCCAGCAGCATCGGGACTAACTATGGCTACACCTTC CASSIGTNYGYTF
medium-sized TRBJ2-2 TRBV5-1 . TGCGCCAGCAGTTATCAGGGCGCCGGGGAGCTGTTTTTT CASSYQGAGELFF
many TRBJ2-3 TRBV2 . TGTGCCAGCAGCGGATCGAGCGGGAGCACAGATACGCAGTATTTT CASSGSSGSTDTQYF
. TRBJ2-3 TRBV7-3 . TGTGCCAGCAGCCTCCCGGAGTCGGGAGATACGCAGTATTTT CASSLPESGDTQYF
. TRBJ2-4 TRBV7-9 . TGTGCCAGCAGCTCCCACAGAGGACCGTGTTGGGCCAAAAACATTCAGTACTTC CASSSHRGPCWAKNIQYF
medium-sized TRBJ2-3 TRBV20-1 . TGCAGTGCTAGCGGCACAGATACGCAGTATTTT CSASGTDTQYF